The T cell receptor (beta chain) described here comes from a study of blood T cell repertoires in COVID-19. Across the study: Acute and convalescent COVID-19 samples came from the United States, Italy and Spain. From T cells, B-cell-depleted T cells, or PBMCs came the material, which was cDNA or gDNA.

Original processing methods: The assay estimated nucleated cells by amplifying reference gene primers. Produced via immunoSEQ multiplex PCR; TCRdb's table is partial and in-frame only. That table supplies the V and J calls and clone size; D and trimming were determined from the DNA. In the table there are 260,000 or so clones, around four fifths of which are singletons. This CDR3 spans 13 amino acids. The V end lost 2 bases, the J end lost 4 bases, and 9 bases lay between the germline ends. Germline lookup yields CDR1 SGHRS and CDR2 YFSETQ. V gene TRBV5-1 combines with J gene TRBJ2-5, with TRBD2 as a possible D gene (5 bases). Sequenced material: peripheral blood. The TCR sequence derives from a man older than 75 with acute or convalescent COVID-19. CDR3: CASSLGAGETQYF. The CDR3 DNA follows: TGCGCCAGCAGCTTAGGCGCGGGAGAGACCCAGTACTTC.